The 15 T cell receptor beta chains presented below share a single source sample, sequenced in a study of blood T cell repertoires in COVID-19. Clones were read by immunoSEQ multiplex PCR, and TCRdb kept only the in-frame ones, dropping some. Seen here are under 200,000 clones, over 80% observed once, and the top ten hold roughly 2.8%. Sequencing input: peripheral blood. These receptors were obtained from a woman aged 55-70 years with acute or convalescent COVID-19.

The sample holds one count of this clone. CDR3 amino acids: CASSLVGADTQYF. CDR3 sequence (DNA): TGTGCCAGCAGCTTAGTAGGGGCAGATACGCAGTATTTT. The chain couples TRBV7-2 to TRBJ2-3; possibly TRBD1 for D (5 bases). The CDR3 runs 13 residues. V lost 1 base to trimming and J lost 4 bases, with 6 bases between them. In germline, CDR1 is SGHTA, CDR2 FQGNSA.

This rearrangement joins TRBV5-8 to TRBJ2-7, with TRBD1 identical over 9 bases. The V gene's germline CDR1 is SGHTS and CDR2 YDEGEE. This CDR3 is 15 amino acids long. The ends lost 3 bases at V and 1 base at J; junction bases unmatched: 5. The CDR3 is CASSSTGTGSYEQYF. The CDR3 DNA is TGTGCCAGCAGCTCTACCGGGACAGGGTCCTACGAGCAGTACTTC.

This chain joins TRBV6-4 and TRBJ2-2; TRBD1 matches 10 bases. V shed 6 bases and J 2 bases; nucleotides not matched to a gene: 0. The germline V gene has CDR1 MRHNA and CDR2 SNTAGT. The CDR3 extends over 14 amino acids. The CDR3: CASRTGGNTGELFF. CDR3 nucleotides: TGTGCCAGCAGGACAGGGGGCAACACCGGGGAGCTGTTTTTT.

V is TRBV7-9 and J is TRBJ1-4, with TRBD1 matching over 7 bases. The J segment lost 4 bases and the V segment lost 2 bases, leaving 1 base of the junction unmatched. The CDR3 has 14 amino acids. Looked up from germline, CDR1 is SEHNR and CDR2 is FQNEAQ (reference sequence). The CDR3 here is CASSLRQGNEKLFF. DNA for the CDR3: TGTGCCAGCAGCTTAAGACAGGGTAATGAAAAACTGTTTTTT. The full variable domain, in which reference TRBV7-9 and TRBJ1-4 provide the parts outside the CDR3, is DTGVSQNPRHKITKRGQNVTFRCDPISEHNRLYWYRQTLGQGPEFLTYFQNEAQLEKSRLLSDRFSAERPKGSFSTLEIQRTEQGDSAMYLCASSLRQGNEKLFFGSGTQLSVL.

The chain links TRBV5-6 to TRBJ2-7; D call uncertain. V gave up 3 bases and J gave up 0 bases, with 4 bases separating them. This CDR3 has 12 amino acids. Germline CDR1 SGHDT, CDR2 YYEEEE. The CDR3 coding sequence is TGTGCCAGCAGCTCTAGCTCCTACGAGCAGTACTTC. It yields the protein CASSSSSYEQYF.

The chain recombines TRBV25-1 with TRBJ1-2; D is perhaps TRBD1 (6 bases). Trimming removed 7 bases at V and 1 base at J, with 10 bases between. The V gene's germline CDR1 is MGHDK and CDR2 SYGVNS. The CDR3 is made up of 13 amino acids. In DNA form, the CDR3 reads TGTGCCAGCACCGGGACATATAACTATGGCTACACCTTC. Translated, it gives CASTGTYNYGYTF.

This clone appeared a single time. This chain links TRBV7-9 with TRBJ1-1, with D tentatively TRBD1 (6 bases). V was shortened by 5 bases and J by 6 bases, with 13 bases between the two germline ends. The germline V gene encodes CDR1 SEHNR and CDR2 FQNEAQ (reference sequence). The length of the CDR3 is 13 residues. The CDR3 DNA reads as TGTGCCAGCAGCATTCGCAGGGGCGCTGAAGCTTTCTTT. As protein: CASSIRRGAEAFF.

The CDR3 DNA follows: TGTGCCAGCAGTCCGGGGGGGTACAATGAGCAGTTCTTC. Translation: CASSPGGYNEQFF. J is TRBJ2-1 and V is TRBV12-3 or TRBV12-4, with 8 bases aligning to TRBD2. The length of the CDR3 is 13 residues. The junction had 1 base not matched to a gene; V was cut back by 5 bases and J by 4 bases.

The CDR3 sequence is CAISVGGPNSPLHF. The CDR3 nucleotides read TGTGCCATCAGTGTAGGAGGGCCTAATTCACCCCTCCACTTT. The chain combines TRBV10-3 with TRBJ1-6, with D hard to call. Germline V gene data show CDR1 as ENHRY and CDR2 as SYGVKD. V lost 4 bases and J lost 6, with 10 bases in between. The CDR3 has 14 amino acids.

Regarding this clone: Within the sample, other DNA sequences also encode this same CDR3. The chain has TRBV27 and TRBJ1-2, with D unresolved. The CDR3 length is 13 residues. Germline CDR1 is MNHEY and CDR2 is SMNVEV (reference sequence). Trimming took 2 bases from V and 5 from J, leaving 9 bases between them. This chain's CDR3 is CASSLGPDYGYTF. DNA for the CDR3: TGTGCCAGCAGTTTAGGGCCAGATTATGGCTACACCTTC.

The V and J genes are TRBV10-1 and TRBJ2-1, with D maybe TRBD2 (5 bases). The CDR3 length is 16 residues. The V end was cut by 5 bases, the J end by 0 bases, with 14 bases between. Germline assignment: CDR1 WNHNN and CDR2 SYGVQD (reference sequence). In nucleotides, the CDR3 is TGCGCCAGCAGTCTCTCAGGACTGCTCTCCTACAATGAGCAGTTCTTC. Residues: CASSLSGLLSYNEQFF.

The genes are TRBV9 and TRBJ2-1; TRBD1 aligns across 8 bases. CDR1 and CDR2 from the germline V gene are SGDLS and YYNGEE. The junction had 3 bases not matched to a gene; V was cut back by 4 bases and J by 3 bases. CDR3 length: 14 residues. CDR3 nucleotides: TGTGCCAGCAGCAAGACAGGGGACTACAATGAGCAGTTCTTC. It translates to CASSKTGDYNEQFF.

The rearrangement joins TRBV20-1 to TRBJ2-7; maybe TRBD1 (6 bases). This CDR3 region has 13 residues. Germline V gives CDR1 DFQATT, CDR2 SNEGSKA (reference sequence). Trimming left V 3 bases short and J 6 bases short, with 15 bases between. The DNA for the CDR3 is TGCAGTGCTAGTGTACAGGGTAAGGGCGAGCAGTACTTC. This codes for CSASVQGKGEQYF.

This clone has only a few counts. Other DNA sequences in this specimen translate into the identical CDR3. The chain has TRBV7-2 and TRBJ1-2; D is perhaps TRBD1 (5 bases). V was trimmed by 1 base and J by 5 bases, leaving 11 bases between them. In germline, CDR1 is SGHTA, CDR2 FQGNSA. The length of the CDR3 is 14 residues. CDR3 sequence: CASSLERGGYGYTF. For the CDR3, the DNA is TGTGCCAGCAGCTTAGAAAGGGGAGGGTATGGCTACACCTTC. The full variable domain, with the rest looked up from reference TRBV7-2 and TRBJ1-2, is GAGVSQSPSNKVTEKGKDVELRCDPISGHTALYWYRQSLGQGLEFLIYFQGNSAPDKSGLPSDRFSAERTGGSVSTLTIQRTQQEDSAVYLCASSLERGGYGYTFGSGTRLTVV.

CDR3: CATRRGTEAFF. CDR3 nucleotides: TGTGCCACCCGAAGGGGCACTGAAGCTTTCTTT. This chain links TRBV5-4 with TRBJ1-1, with D tentatively TRBD1 (5 bases). There are 11 residues in the CDR3. V was trimmed by 9 bases and J by 4 bases, leaving 10 bases between them. Germline V CDR1 and CDR2: SGHNT, YYREEE (reference sequence).